These T cell receptor beta chains were read from a single sample in a study of cytomegalovirus exposure and HLA in healthy donors. Method: immunoSEQ multiplex PCR; TCRdb's copy keeps in-frame clones and lacks some. The table has 100,000 to 140,000 clones, 82% seen once. Sequencing was done on a sample of PBMCs. Every receptor here comes from a man aged 25 to 40 in good health and CMV-seropositive. CDR3s include the opening cysteine and the closing phenylalanine or tryptophan. Each record gives: J gene, D gene, V gene, clone size, CDR3 DNA, CDR3 protein. The D gene is left open where the match is weak. A clone size is listed for some rows: how often the clone was seen (once, few, many), or a class if it is expanded.

TRBJ2-5,TRBD2,TRBV29-1,NA,TGCAGCGTTGTTGTAGCGGGGGACCAAGAGACCCAGTACTTC,CSVVVAGDQETQYF
TRBJ2-3,NA,TRBV6-5,NA,TGTGCCAGCAGCTCCGGGGGGCCGCCCGATACGCAGTATTTT,CASSSGGPPDTQYF
TRBJ1-1,NA,TRBV7-9,NA,TGTGCCAGCAGCTTCTGGGGCAGGGCCATGAACACTGAAGCTTTCTTT,CASSFWGRAMNTEAFF
TRBJ2-4,TRBD1,TRBV19,NA,TGTGCCAGTAGGTCGGACAGGGTCAAAAACATTCAGTACTTC,CASRSDRVKNIQYF
TRBJ2-7,TRBD1,TRBV19,NA,TGTGCCAGTAGTATGGGTCAAGCCGGGGACAGTCCCTACGAGCAGTACTTC,CASSMGQAGDSPYEQYF
TRBJ2-1,TRBD1,TRBV11-2,NA,TGTGCCAGCAGCCAGGACAGGGGGCCCTACAATGAGCAGTTCTTC,CASSQDRGPYNEQFF
TRBJ2-3,NA,TRBV11-2,few,TGTGCCAGCGACCGGTCAGGTACGCAGTATTTT,CASDRSGTQYF
TRBJ2-1,NA,TRBV14,NA,TGTGCCAGCAGTCTACTTAATGAGCAGTTCTTC,CASSLLNEQFF
TRBJ2-1,TRBD1,TRBV4-1,NA,TGCGCCAGCAGCCGTGGACAGGGGGTATGGGAGCAGTTCTTC,CASSRGQGVWEQFF
TRBJ2-7,NA,TRBV5-8,NA,TGTGCCAGCATGGAGGAATCCTACGAGCAGTACTTC,CASMEESYEQYF
TRBJ2-2,NA,TRBV19,once,TGTGCCAGTAGTATAGTTACACAGATCTTAACCGGGGAGCTGTTTTTT,CASSIVTQILTGELFF
TRBJ2-2,TRBD1,TRBV11-3,NA,TGTGCCAGCAGCACCCCCGGGACAGTAAACACCGGGGAGCTGTTTTTT,CASSTPGTVNTGELFF
TRBJ2-7,NA,TRBV6-5,NA,TGTGCCAGCAGTTACGTCTCCAGGGATATCTACGAGCAGTACTTC,CASSYVSRDIYEQYF